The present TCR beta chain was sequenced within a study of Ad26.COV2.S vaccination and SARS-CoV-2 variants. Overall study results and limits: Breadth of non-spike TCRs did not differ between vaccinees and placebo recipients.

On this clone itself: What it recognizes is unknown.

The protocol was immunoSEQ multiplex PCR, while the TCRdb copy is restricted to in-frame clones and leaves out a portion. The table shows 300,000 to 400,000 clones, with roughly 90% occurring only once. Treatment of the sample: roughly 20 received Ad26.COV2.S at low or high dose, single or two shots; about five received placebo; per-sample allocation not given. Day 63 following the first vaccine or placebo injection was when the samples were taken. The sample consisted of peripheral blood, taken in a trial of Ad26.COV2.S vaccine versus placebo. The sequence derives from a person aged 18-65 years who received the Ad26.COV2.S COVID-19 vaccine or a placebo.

The CDR3 sequence is CASRDGANEKLFF. CDR3 nucleotides: TGTGCCAGCAGGGACGGAGCTAATGAAAAACTGTTTTTT. The rearrangement uses TRBV2 and TRBJ1-4; the D is unclear. This CDR3 comprises 13 residues. V was clipped by 6 bases and J by 3 bases, with 8 bases between them. Germline lookup yields CDR1 SNHLY and CDR2 FYNNEI.